This is a list of T cell receptor beta chains from one sample in a study of T cell changes during pregnancy in multiple sclerosis. Libraries were prepared by immunoSEQ multiplex PCR; TCRdb keeps only in-frame clonotypes and omits some of them. The sample has 15,000 to 20,000 clones; about 85% are singletons. This specimen consisted of CD8+ T cells from peripheral blood mononuclear cells, obtained after pregnancy. The origin of the receptors is a female donor with multiple sclerosis, enrolled in a pregnancy study. Both conserved end residues are part of each CDR3. D genes are given only for firm matches. For some rows the clone size is stated as once, few or many, or as a class when expanded; others skip it.

V	size	length	D	J	CDR3	DNA
TRBV29-1	-	13	TRBD2	TRBJ2-1	CSVLLAGGNEQFF	TGCAGCGTTCTACTAGCGGGAGGCAATGAGCAGTTCTTC
TRBV19	-	15	TRBD2	TRBJ2-5	CASSLGPGGEKTQYF	TGTGCCAGTAGTTTGGGCCCGGGAGGGGAAAAGACCCAGTACTTC
TRBV7-9	-	15	TRBD2	TRBJ2-1	CASRIAGLSYNEQFF	TGTGCCAGCAGGATAGCGGGATTGTCCTACAATGAGCAGTTCTTC
TRBV10-3	-	14	TRBD1	TRBJ2-3	CAIRWTGSTDTQYF	TGTGCCATCAGATGGACAGGGAGCACAGATACGCAGTATTTT
TRBV4-3	-	17	-	TRBJ2-5	CASSQEIRGGLQETQYF	TGCGCCAGCAGCCAAGAAATACGTGGGGGACTCCAAGAGACCCAGTACTTC
TRBV6-5	-	15	TRBD1	TRBJ2-3	CASSYGQGATDTQYF	TGTGCCAGCAGTTACGGACAGGGGGCCACAGATACGCAGTATTTT
TRBV7-8	medium-sized	13	TRBD1	TRBJ2-7	CASSMGQAYEQYF	TGTGCCAGCAGCATGGGACAGGCCTACGAGCAGTACTTC
TRBV27	-	14	-	TRBJ2-3	CASNARAGPDTQYF	TGTGCCAGTAACGCCCGGGCGGGTCCAGATACGCAGTATTTT
TRBV7-6	-	14	-	TRBJ2-7	CASSLARGVYEQYF	TGTGCCAGCAGCTTAGCTCGGGGAGTCTACGAGCAGTACTTC
TRBV4-3	-	16	TRBD2	TRBJ2-3	CASSHSGTSGADTQYF	TGCGCCAGCAGCCATTCCGGGACTAGCGGGGCAGATACGCAGTATTTT
TRBV28	once	14	TRBD2	TRBJ2-1	CASSFQREMNEQFF	TGTGCCAGCAGTTTCCAGCGGGAGATGAATGAGCAGTTCTTC
TRBV9	-	13	TRBD1	TRBJ2-7	CASSPGTGYEQYF	TGTGCCAGCAGCCCCGGGACAGGCTACGAGCAGTACTTC
TRBV27	-	13	-	TRBJ2-7	CASSLSPGYEQYF	TGTGCCAGCAGTTTATCCCCGGGTTACGAGCAGTACTTC
TRBV6-1	few	15	TRBD1	TRBJ1-2	CASSEAEGASYGYTF	TGTGCCAGCAGTGAAGCTGAGGGGGCAAGCTATGGCTACACCTTC
TRBV9	-	16	-	TRBJ2-1	CASSAPGAGISDEQFF	TGTGCCAGCAGCGCCCCAGGGGCGGGTATATCTGATGAGCAGTTCTTC
TRBV6-5	once	15	-	TRBJ1-5	CASSYGGGLNQPQHF	TGTGCCAGCAGTTACGGGGGGGGCCTGAACCAGCCCCAGCATTTT
TRBV7-2	-	15	TRBD2	TRBJ2-7	CASSFSGDPTYEQYF	TGTGCCAGCAGCTTTAGCGGGGACCCGACCTACGAGCAGTACTTC
TRBV27	-	14	TRBD1	TRBJ1-2	CASSLDQTGRGYTF	TGTGCCAGCAGTTTAGACCAGACAGGGAGGGGCTACACCTTC
TRBV6-1	-	17	TRBD2	TRBJ2-5	CASSEDMVAGVQETQYF	TGTGCCAGCAGTGAAGATATGGTAGCGGGGGTGCAAGAGACCCAGTACTTC
TRBV7-2	-	16	TRBD2	TRBJ2-2	CASRKFGTSGEGELFF	TGTGCCAGCAGGAAATTCGGGACTAGCGGGGAAGGGGAGCTGTTTTTT
TRBV7-9	-	13	TRBD2	TRBJ2-7	CASSAGTSYEQYF	TGTGCCAGCAGCGCTGGGACTAGCTACGAGCAGTACTTC
TRBV28	-	16	TRBD2	TRBJ2-1	CASSPRLAGGVNEQFF	TGTGCCAGCAGTCCCCGCTTAGCGGGAGGTGTAAATGAGCAGTTCTTC
TRBV19	-	14	-	TRBJ1-1	CASSTGTLNTEAFF	TGTGCCAGTAGTACCGGGACTCTGAACACTGAAGCTTTCTTT
TRBV19	-	15	TRBD1	TRBJ2-3	CASSVTGATTDTQYF	TGTGCCAGTAGTGTCACAGGGGCTACCACAGATACGCAGTATTTT
TRBV28	-	16	-	TRBJ2-1	CASSLSPERGIGEQFF	TGTGCCAGCAGTTTATCACCGGAGAGGGGGATCGGTGAGCAGTTCTTC
TRBV27	-	14	-	TRBJ2-1	CASSSGGPYNEQFF	TGTGCCAGCAGTTCGGGGGGCCCCTACAATGAGCAGTTCTTC
TRBV6-4	-	14	TRBD2	TRBJ2-2	CASSTSGGTGELFF	TGTGCCAGCAGTACTAGCGGGGGCACCGGGGAGCTGTTTTTT
TRBV7-9	-	14	-	TRBJ2-7	CASSLSLGTYEQYF	TGTGCCAGCAGCTTAAGCCTAGGTACCTACGAGCAGTACTTC
TRBV7-8	few	16	TRBD1	TRBJ2-5	CASSKYDRGGQETQYF	TGTGCCAGCAGCAAATATGACAGGGGTGGGCAAGAGACCCAGTACTTC
TRBV28	-	19	TRBD2	TRBJ2-1	CASSPALTSGTKLYNEQFF	TGTGCCAGCAGTCCAGCCCTGACTAGCGGGACTAAACTCTACAATGAGCAGTTCTTC
TRBV19	-	17	TRBD2	TRBJ2-7	CASSPLGTRLSSYEQYF	TGTGCCAGTAGTCCATTGGGGACTAGACTTAGTTCCTACGAGCAGTACTTC
TRBV10-3	-	13	TRBD1	TRBJ2-7	CAISADRYYEQYF	TGTGCCATCAGCGCGGACAGGTACTACGAGCAGTACTTC
TRBV28	-	17	TRBD1	TRBJ1-2	CASSLYGTGASYYGYTF	TGTGCCAGCAGTTTATACGGGACAGGGGCCTCCTACTATGGCTACACCTTC
TRBV4-1	-	17	-	TRBJ2-1	CASSQGWGESSYNEQFF	TGCGCCAGCAGCCAGGGATGGGGGGAGAGCTCCTACAATGAGCAGTTCTTC
TRBV28	-	15	-	TRBJ2-7	CASAKTGESFYEQYF	TGTGCCAGCGCCAAGACAGGCGAGAGTTTCTACGAGCAGTACTTC
TRBV5-6	-	14	TRBD1	TRBJ1-1	CASSLGQGGTEAFF	TGTGCCAGCAGCTTGGGACAGGGAGGAACTGAAGCTTTCTTT
TRBV27	-	16	-	TRBJ1-6	CASSLFGRQVGSPLHF	TGTGCCAGCAGTTTGTTTGGGCGTCAGGTTGGTTCACCCCTCCACTTT
TRBV10-3	few	15	-	TRBJ2-7	CAISEGTPPFYEQYF	TGTGCCATCAGTGAGGGGACACCCCCTTTTTACGAGCAGTACTTC
TRBV4-1	-	16	TRBD1	TRBJ2-2	CASSQARDSNTGELFF	TGCGCCAGCAGCCAAGCCAGGGACAGCAACACCGGGGAGCTGTTTTTT
TRBV11-3	-	15	-	TRBJ2-1	CASTLSGEDYNEQFF	TGTGCCAGCACCTTGTCGGGGGAGGACTACAATGAGCAGTTCTTC
TRBV11-2	-	18	TRBD2	TRBJ2-4	CASSPRTSGGLAKNIQYF	TGTGCCAGCAGCCCAAGGACTAGCGGGGGGCTAGCCAAAAACATTCAGTACTTC
TRBV7-9	once	16	-	TRBJ1-1	CASSLAMTGENTEAFF	TGTGCCAGCAGCTTAGCGATGACAGGAGAGAACACTGAAGCTTTCTTT
TRBV30	-	15	-	TRBJ1-1	CAWSPMMTGNTEAFF	TGTGCCTGGAGCCCGATGATGACAGGGAACACTGAAGCTTTCTTT
TRBV27	-	13	-	TRBJ2-7	CASSPDRTYEQYF	TGTGCCAGCAGCCCTGACAGGACCTACGAGCAGTACTTC
TRBV5-8	-	15	-	TRBJ2-7	CASSFHGDLPYEQYF	TGTGCCAGCAGCTTCCACGGGGACTTACCCTACGAGCAGTACTTC
TRBV6-1	-	15	-	TRBJ2-3	CASSEQGGSTDTQYF	TGTGCCAGCAGTGAACAGGGCGGAAGCACAGATACGCAGTATTTT
TRBV19	-	13	-	TRBJ2-5	CASSLTGRETQYF	TGTGCCAGTAGTTTAACAGGGCGAGAGACCCAGTACTTC
TRBV6-5	-	14	-	TRBJ1-4	CASSSWGDNEKLFF	TGTGCCAGCAGTTCCTGGGGGGATAATGAAAAACTGTTTTTT
TRBV25-1	-	13	-	TRBJ1-6	CASSWTDNSPLHF	TGTGCCAGCAGCTGGACAGACAATTCACCCCTCCACTTT
TRBV4-1	-	13	-	TRBJ1-5	CASSLTVNQPQHF	TGCGCCAGCAGCCTTACAGTAAATCAGCCCCAGCATTTT
TRBV15	-	16	-	TRBJ1-4	CATSRDGAGANEKLFF	TGTGCCACCAGTAGAGATGGGGCAGGGGCTAATGAAAAACTGTTTTTT
TRBV27	-	16	-	TRBJ2-1	CASSLGLPSSYNEQFF	TGTGCCAGCAGCCTCGGACTCCCGAGCTCCTACAATGAGCAGTTCTTC
TRBV5-4	-	14	-	TRBJ1-2	CASTLINSRAGYTF	TGTGCCAGCACTCTGATTAACTCCAGGGCAGGCTACACCTTC
TRBV28	-	15	-	TRBJ2-3	CASSPGGTHTDTQYF	TGTGCCAGCAGTCCAGGGGGGACCCACACAGATACGCAGTATTTT
TRBV5-1	once	15	TRBD1	TRBJ2-7	CASSFGQGRTYEQYF	TGCGCCAGCAGCTTTGGACAGGGGCGAACCTACGAGCAGTACTTC
TRBV7-9	-	12	-	TRBJ2-5	CASSFLQETQYF	TGTGCCAGCAGCTTCCTCCAAGAGACCCAGTACTTC
TRBV9	-	14	TRBD1	TRBJ2-7	CASSPLQGAYEQYF	TGTGCCAGCAGCCCCTTACAGGGGGCGTACGAGCAGTACTTC
TRBV21-1	-	15	-	TRBJ2-1	CASSKDPGHHNEQFF	TGTGCCAGCAGCAAGGACCCGGGACACCACAATGAGCAGTTCTTC